This is a list of T cell receptor beta chains from one sample in a study of blood T cell repertoires in COVID-19. Produced via immunoSEQ multiplex PCR; TCRdb's table is partial and in-frame only. The repertoire holds about 310,000 clones, with roughly 89% as singletons. Input material: PBMCs or T cells enriched from blood (not recorded which). These receptors all stem from a woman aged 18-30 years who had recovered from COVID-19. Both conserved end residues are part of each CDR3. Fields, in order: J gene, V gene, CDR3 length, clone size, D gene, CDR3 DNA, CDR3 protein. A D gene is named only where the DNA matches it firmly. A row's size may be missing; if present it is once, few, many or a size class.

TRBJ1-5	TRBV13	14	few	-	TGTGCCAGCAGCTTAGGGTCAGGGGATCAGCCCCAGCATTTT	CASSLGSGDQPQHF
TRBJ1-1	TRBV7-9	17	-	-	TGTGCCAGCAGCTTAGAGTTGGGATTTGGCAGGGCGCTTTTGGCTTTCTTT	CASSLELGFGRALLAFF
TRBJ1-6	TRBV19	14	-	TRBD1	TGTGCCAGTAGTATCACAGGGGATAATTCACCCCTCCACTTT	CASSITGDNSPLHF
TRBJ1-3	TRBV9	14	-	-	TGTGCCAGCAGCGTAGGTGTCGGTGGAAACACCATATATTTT	CASSVGVGGNTIYF
TRBJ2-3	TRBV6-2/TRBV6-3	12	-	-	TGTGCCAGCAGCGCGATGAGAAATACGCAGTATTTT	CASSAMRNTQYF
TRBJ2-7	TRBV28	14	-	-	TGTGCCAGCAGTTTATACGCGGAAACCTACGAGCAGTACTTC	CASSLYAETYEQYF
TRBJ2-5	TRBV5-1	15	-	TRBD1	TGCGCCAGCAGCCCCGGGCAGGGGGTGGAAGAGACCCAGTACTTC	CASSPGQGVEETQYF
TRBJ2-3	TRBV30	16	-	-	TGTGCCTGGAGCCTAAACCTCGGACAGAGCACAGATACGCAGTATTTT	CAWSLNLGQSTDTQYF
TRBJ1-2	TRBV5-1	15	-	TRBD1	TGCGCCAGCAGACTAGGGACAGGGGTCTACGGTGGCTACACCTTC	CASRLGTGVYGGYTF
TRBJ2-1	TRBV3-1/TRBV3-2	17	-	TRBD1	TGTGCCAGCAGCCATTCACCCCGGGACAGGGCATACAATGAGCAGTTCTTC	CASSHSPRDRAYNEQFF
TRBJ1-1	TRBV4-3	14	-	TRBD1	TGCGCCAGCAGCCGCGTTACAGGGGGCACTGAAGCTTTCTTT	CASSRVTGGTEAFF
TRBJ1-4	TRBV7-2	14	-	-	TGTGCCAGCAGCACAGGGTTGGCTAATGAAAAACTGTTTTTT	CASSTGLANEKLFF
TRBJ1-2	TRBV9	16	-	TRBD1	TGTGCCAGCAGCACCTCGGGACAGGGTCAGTACTATGGCTACACCTTC	CASSTSGQGQYYGYTF
TRBJ1-2	TRBV7-2	16	-	TRBD1	TGTGCCAGCAGCTTAGTCGGGACAGGGGTGGACTATGGCTACACCTTC	CASSLVGTGVDYGYTF
TRBJ2-2	TRBV5-6	15	-	TRBD1	TGTGCCAGCAGCTTCGACAGGGGGAGAACCGGGGAGCTGTTTTTT	CASSFDRGRTGELFF
TRBJ2-7	TRBV10-1	14	-	-	TGCGCCAGCAGTGCGGGGGAGTACTCCTACGAGCAGTACTTC	CASSAGEYSYEQYF
TRBJ1-4	TRBV18	16	-	-	TGTGCCAGCTCACGACAAACAGGTTGGGGTAATGAAAAACTGTTTTTT	CASSRQTGWGNEKLFF
TRBJ2-6	TRBV2	18	-	TRBD1	TGTGCCAGCAGGACTCGGACAGGGGCTCCCTCTGGGGCCAACGTCCTGACTTTC	CASRTRTGAPSGANVLTF
TRBJ2-3	TRBV18	18	once	TRBD2	TGTGCCAGCTCACGTCAAAGCGGGGGGGTTTCCGGCACAGATACGCAGTATTTT	CASSRQSGGVSGTDTQYF
TRBJ1-2	TRBV4-1	14	-	TRBD1	TGCGCCAGCAGCCACGATGGGACAGGTGGGGGCTACACCTTC	CASSHDGTGGGYTF
TRBJ2-1	TRBV19	17	-	TRBD1	TGTGCCAGTAGTTACCAGGGGGCGTGGGGGGCCTACAATGAGCAGTTCTTC	CASSYQGAWGAYNEQFF
TRBJ2-3	TRBV9	15	-	TRBD2	TGTGCCAGCGAGACCGGGACTAGTTCGACAGATACGCAGTATTTT	CASETGTSSTDTQYF
TRBJ1-3	TRBV28	13	-	-	TGTGCCAGCAGTTTATTACAGGGAAACACCATATATTTT	CASSLLQGNTIYF
TRBJ2-2	TRBV5-4	15	-	-	TGTGCCAGCAGCCTGGACTCTACCAACACCGGGGAGCTGTTTTTT	CASSLDSTNTGELFF
TRBJ2-3	TRBV7-2	14	-	TRBD2	TGTGCCAGCAGCTTAAACGCGGGAGGCGATACGCAGTATTTT	CASSLNAGGDTQYF